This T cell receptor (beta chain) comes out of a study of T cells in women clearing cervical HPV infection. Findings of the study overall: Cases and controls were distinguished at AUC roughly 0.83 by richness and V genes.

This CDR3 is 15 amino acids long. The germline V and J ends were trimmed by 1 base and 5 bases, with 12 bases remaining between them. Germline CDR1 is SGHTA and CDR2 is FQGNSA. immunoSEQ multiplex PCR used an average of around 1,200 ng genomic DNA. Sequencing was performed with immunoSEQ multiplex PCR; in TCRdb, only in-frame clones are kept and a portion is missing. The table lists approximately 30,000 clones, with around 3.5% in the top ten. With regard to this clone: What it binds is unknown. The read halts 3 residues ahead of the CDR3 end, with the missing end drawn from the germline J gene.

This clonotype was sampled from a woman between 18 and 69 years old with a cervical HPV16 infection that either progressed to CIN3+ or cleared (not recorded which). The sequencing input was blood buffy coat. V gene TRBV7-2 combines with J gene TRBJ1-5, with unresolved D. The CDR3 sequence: CASSLVNSHYQPQHF. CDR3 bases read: TGTGCCAGCAGCTTAGTTAACAGCCACTATCAGCCC. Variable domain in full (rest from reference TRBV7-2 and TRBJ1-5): GAGVSQSPSNKVTEKGKDVELRCDPISGHTALYWYRQSLGQGLEFLIYFQGNSAPDKSGLPSDRFSAERTGGSVSTLTIQRTQQEDSAVYLCASSLVNSHYQPQHFGDGTRLSIL.